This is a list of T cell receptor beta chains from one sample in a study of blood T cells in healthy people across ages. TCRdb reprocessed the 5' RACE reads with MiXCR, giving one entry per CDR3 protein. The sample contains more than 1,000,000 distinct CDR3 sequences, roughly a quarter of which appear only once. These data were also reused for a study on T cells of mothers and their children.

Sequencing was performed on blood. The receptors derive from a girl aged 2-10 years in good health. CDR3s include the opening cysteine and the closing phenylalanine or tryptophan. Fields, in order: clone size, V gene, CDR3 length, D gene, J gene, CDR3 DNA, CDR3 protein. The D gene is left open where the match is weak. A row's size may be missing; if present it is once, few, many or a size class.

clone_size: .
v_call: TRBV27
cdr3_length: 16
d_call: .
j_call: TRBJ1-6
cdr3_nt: TGTGCCAGCAGTTCCAAGGATACAGGGTTGCAATCACCCCTCCACTTT
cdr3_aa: CASSSKDTGLQSPLHF

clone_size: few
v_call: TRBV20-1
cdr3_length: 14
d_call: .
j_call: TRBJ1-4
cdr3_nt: TGCAGTGCTGGCACCGGGAATCTGGGGGAAAAACTGTTTTTT
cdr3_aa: CSAGTGNLGEKLFF

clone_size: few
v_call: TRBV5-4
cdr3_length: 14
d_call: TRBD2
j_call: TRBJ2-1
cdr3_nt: TGTGCCAGCAGCTTCCGACTAGCGGGAGGCGAGCAGTTCTTC
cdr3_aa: CASSFRLAGGEQFF

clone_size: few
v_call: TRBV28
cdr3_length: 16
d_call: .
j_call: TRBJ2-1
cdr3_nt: TGTGCCAGCAGTTTGTCCGGGACCTACTCCTACAATGAGCAGTTCTTC
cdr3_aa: CASSLSGTYSYNEQFF

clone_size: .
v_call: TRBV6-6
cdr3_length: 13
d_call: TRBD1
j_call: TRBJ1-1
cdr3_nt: TGTGCCAGCAGTCGGGACAGAAGCGCTGAAGCTTTCTTT
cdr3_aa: CASSRDRSAEAFF

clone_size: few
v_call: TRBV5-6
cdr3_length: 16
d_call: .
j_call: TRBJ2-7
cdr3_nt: TGTGCCAGCAGCTTGGAGTTCGGCCAGTCCTCGTACGAGCAGTACTTC
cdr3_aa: CASSLEFGQSSYEQYF

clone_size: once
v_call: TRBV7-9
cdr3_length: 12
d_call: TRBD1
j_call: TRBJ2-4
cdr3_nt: TGTGCCAGCAGCCACAGGGACAGCATTCAGTACTTC
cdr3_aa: CASSHRDSIQYF

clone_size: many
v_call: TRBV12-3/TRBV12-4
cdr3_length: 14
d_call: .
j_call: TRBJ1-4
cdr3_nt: TGTGCCAGCAGCCCGTACCCCTCCAATGAAAAACTGTTTTTT
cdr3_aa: CASSPYPSNEKLFF

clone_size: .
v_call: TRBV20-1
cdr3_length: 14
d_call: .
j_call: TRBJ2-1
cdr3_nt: TGCAGTGCCTCTAGAAGTAAACCCTTAAGTGAGCAGTTCTTC
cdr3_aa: CSASRSKPLSEQFF

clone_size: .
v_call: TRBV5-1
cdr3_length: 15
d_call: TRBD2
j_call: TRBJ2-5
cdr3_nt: TGCGCCAGCAGAAACGGGATTAGCGGGAAGGAGACCCAGTACTTC
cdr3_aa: CASRNGISGKETQYF

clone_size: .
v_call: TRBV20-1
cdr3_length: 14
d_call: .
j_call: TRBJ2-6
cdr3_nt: TGCAGTGCCACGCAGGGAACTGGGGCCAACGTCCTGACTTTC
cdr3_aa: CSATQGTGANVLTF

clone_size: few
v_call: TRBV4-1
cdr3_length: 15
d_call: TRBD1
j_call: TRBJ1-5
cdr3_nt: TGCGCCAGCAGCCAAAGTGAGGGGGCGAGGCAGCCCCAGCATTTT
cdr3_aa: CASSQSEGARQPQHF

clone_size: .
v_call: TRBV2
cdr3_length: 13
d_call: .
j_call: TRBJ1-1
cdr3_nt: TGTGCCAGTTGCCGTGAGGATGTAGTCGAAGCTTTCTTT
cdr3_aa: CASCREDVVEAFF

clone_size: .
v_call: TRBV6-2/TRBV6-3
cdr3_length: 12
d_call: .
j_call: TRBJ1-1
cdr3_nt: TGTGCCAGCAGTTACAACTCCCCTGAAGCTTTCTTT
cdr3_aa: CASSYNSPEAFF

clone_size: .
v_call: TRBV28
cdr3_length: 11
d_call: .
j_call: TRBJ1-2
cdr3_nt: TGTGCCAGCAGAACAGACTATGGCTACACCTTC
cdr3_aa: CASRTDYGYTF

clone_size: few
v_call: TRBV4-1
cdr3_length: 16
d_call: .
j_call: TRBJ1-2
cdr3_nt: TGCGCCAGCAGCCAGTTAGGGACAAGGGGCACCTATGGCTACACCTTC
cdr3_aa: CASSQLGTRGTYGYTF

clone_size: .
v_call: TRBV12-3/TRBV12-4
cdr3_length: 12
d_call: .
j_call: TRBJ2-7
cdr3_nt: TGTGCCAGCTCAGGGCGATTGGGAGAGCAGTACTTC
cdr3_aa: CASSGRLGEQYF

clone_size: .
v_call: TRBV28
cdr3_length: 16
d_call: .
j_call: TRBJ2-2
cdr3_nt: TGTGCCAGCAGTTTAGACAGCGGACTGAACACCGGGGAGCTGTTTTTT
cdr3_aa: CASSLDSGLNTGELFF

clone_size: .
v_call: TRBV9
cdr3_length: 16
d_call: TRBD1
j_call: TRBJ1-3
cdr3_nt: TGTGCCAGCAGCGCGGGGACAGGGGCCTCTGGAAACACCATATATTTT
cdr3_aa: CASSAGTGASGNTIYF

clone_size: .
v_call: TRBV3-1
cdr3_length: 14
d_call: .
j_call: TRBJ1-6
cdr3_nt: TGTGCCAGCAGTCAAGGACAGAGTAATTCACCCCTCCACTTT
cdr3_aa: CASSQGQSNSPLHF

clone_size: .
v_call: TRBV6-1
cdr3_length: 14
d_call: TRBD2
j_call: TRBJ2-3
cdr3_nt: TGTGCCAGCTCGACTAGCAGATTCACAGATACGCAGTATTTT
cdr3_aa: CASSTSRFTDTQYF

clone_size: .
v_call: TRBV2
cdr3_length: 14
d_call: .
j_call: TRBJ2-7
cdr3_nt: TGTGCCAGCAGCTTTTCGATCAGCTCCTACGAGCAGTACTTC
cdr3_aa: CASSFSISSYEQYF

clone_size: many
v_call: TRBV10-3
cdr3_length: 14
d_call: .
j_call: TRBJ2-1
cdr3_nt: TGTGCCATCAGTGAGTACCGGGACATCAATGAGCAGTTCTTC
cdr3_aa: CAISEYRDINEQFF

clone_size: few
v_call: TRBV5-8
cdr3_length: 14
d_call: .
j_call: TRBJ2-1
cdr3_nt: TGTGCCAGCAGCTTCGCAGGGTACTACAATGAGCAGTTCTTC
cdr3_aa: CASSFAGYYNEQFF

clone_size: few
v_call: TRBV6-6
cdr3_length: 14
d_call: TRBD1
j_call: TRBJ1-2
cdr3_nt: TGTGCCAGCTTCCAGGGGGGACAGGGATATGGCTACACCTTC
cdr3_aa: CASFQGGQGYGYTF

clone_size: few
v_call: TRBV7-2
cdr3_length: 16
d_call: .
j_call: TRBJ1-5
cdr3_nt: TGTGCCAGCAGCTTAGCAGGGCCCTATAGCAATCAGCCCCAGCATTTT
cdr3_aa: CASSLAGPYSNQPQHF

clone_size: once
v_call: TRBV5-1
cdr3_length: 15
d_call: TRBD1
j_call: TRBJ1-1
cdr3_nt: TGCGCCAGCAGCTGGGACAGGGGCGGGAACACTGAAGCTTTCTTT
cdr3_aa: CASSWDRGGNTEAFF

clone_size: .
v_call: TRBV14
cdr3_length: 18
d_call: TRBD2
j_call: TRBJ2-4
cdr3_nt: TGTGCCAGCAGCCAAGCTAGCGGGGGTCCTTGGGCCAAAAACATTCAGTACTTC
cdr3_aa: CASSQASGGPWAKNIQYF